The source of this T cell receptor beta chain is a study of blood T cell repertoires in COVID-19. Study details: Acute and convalescent COVID-19 specimens originated in the United States, Italy and Spain. T cells, B-cell-depleted T cells, or PBMCs supplied cDNA or gDNA.

This clone was detected once. Germline CDR1 reads SQVTM; CDR2 reads ANQGSEA. The CDR3 has 12 amino acids. V dropped 2 bases and J dropped 4 bases, with 8 bases sitting between them. Method: immunoSEQ multiplex PCR; TCRdb's copy keeps in-frame clones and lacks some. The table has some 180,000 clones, 75% to 95% seen once. The TCR comes from a man in his fifties or sixties with acute or convalescent COVID-19. This chain connects TRBV29-1 to TRBJ1-2; D remains unclear. The sequencing sample was made of peripheral blood. In DNA form, the CDR3 reads TGCAGCGTTGAAAAGTCAGGCTATGGCTACACCTTC. It yields the protein CSVEKSGYGYTF.